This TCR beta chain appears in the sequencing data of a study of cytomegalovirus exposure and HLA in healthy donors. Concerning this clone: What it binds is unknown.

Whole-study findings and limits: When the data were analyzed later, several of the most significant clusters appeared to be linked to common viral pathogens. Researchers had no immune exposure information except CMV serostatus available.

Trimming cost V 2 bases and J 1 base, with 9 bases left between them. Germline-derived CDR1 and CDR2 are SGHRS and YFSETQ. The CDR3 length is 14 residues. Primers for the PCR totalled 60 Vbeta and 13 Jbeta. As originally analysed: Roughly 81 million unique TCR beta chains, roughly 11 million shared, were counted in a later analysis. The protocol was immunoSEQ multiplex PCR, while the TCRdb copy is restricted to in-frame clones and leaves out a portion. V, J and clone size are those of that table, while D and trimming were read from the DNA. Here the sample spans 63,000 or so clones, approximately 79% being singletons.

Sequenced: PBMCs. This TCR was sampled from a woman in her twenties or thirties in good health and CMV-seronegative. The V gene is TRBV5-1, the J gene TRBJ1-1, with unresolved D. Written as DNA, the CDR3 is TGCGCCAGCAGCTTAGTGGCAGAGAACACTGAAGCTTTCTTT. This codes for CASSLVAENTEAFF.